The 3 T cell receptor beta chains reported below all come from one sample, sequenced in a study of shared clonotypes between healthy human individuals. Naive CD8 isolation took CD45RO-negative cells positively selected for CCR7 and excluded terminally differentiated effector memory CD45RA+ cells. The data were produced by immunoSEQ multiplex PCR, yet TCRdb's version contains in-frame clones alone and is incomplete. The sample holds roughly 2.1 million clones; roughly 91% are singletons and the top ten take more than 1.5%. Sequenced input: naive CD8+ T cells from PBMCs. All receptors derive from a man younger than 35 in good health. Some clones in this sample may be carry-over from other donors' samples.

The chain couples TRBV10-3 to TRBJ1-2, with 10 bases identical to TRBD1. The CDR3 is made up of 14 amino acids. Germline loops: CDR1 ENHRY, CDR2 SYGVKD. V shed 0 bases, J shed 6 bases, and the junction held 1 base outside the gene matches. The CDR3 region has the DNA TGTGCCATCAGTGAGTCAGGGACAGGGGATGGCTACACCTTC. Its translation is CAISESGTGDGYTF.

In DNA, the CDR3 is TGTGCCAGCAGGGGGACAGCAGAATGGCCCCTCCACTTT. It codes for CASRGTAEWPLHF. The V and J genes are TRBV27 and TRBJ1-6, with 7 bases that match TRBD1. This CDR3 contains 13 residues. The V gene end was trimmed by 6 bases and the J gene end by 13 bases; junction bases not matched to a gene: 9. Germline CDR1 and CDR2: MNHEY and SMNVEV (reference sequence).

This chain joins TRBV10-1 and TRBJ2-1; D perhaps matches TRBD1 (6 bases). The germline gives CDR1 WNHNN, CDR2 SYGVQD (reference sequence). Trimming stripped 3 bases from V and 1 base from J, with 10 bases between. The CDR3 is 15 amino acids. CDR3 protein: CASSEFRGSYNEQFF. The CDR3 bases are TGCGCCAGCAGTGAATTCAGGGGTTCCTACAATGAGCAGTTCTTC.